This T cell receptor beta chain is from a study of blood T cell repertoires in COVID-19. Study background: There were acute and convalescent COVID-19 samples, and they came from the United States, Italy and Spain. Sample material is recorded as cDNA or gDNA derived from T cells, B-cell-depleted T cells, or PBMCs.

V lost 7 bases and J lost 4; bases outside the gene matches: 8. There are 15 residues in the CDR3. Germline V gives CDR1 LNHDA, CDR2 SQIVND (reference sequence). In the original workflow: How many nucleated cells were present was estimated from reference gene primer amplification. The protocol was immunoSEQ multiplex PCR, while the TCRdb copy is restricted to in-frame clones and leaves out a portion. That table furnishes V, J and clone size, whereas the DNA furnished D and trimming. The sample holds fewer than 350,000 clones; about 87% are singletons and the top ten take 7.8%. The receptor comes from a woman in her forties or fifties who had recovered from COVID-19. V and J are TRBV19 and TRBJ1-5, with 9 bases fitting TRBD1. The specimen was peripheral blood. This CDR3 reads CASIMTGTGNQPQHF. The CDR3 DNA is TGTGCCAGTATCATGACCGGGACAGGGAATCAGCCCCAGCATTTT.